This T cell receptor beta chain came from a study of beta chain features in type 1 diabetes. Study conclusions and caveats: When Type 1 diabetes patients were examined, their TCRB CDR3s proved moderately but significantly shorter in all four CD4+ subsets. Patients with type 1 diabetes showed fewer VDJ junction insertions and more deletions. The analysis here could not establish whether HLA type shapes TCRB rearrangement.

CDR1 and CDR2 from the germline V gene are SGHTA and FQGNSA. The CDR3 spans 15 residues. V was clipped by 1 base and J by 1 base, with 10 bases between them. Averaging roughly 120 mL, one heparinised blood draw came from each individual donor. This clone was seen more than once but under ten times. The antigen is undetermined. Investigators reverse transcribed all isolated RNA, so they sequenced expressed TCRB transcripts. Measured with immunoSEQ multiplex PCR; TCRdb has only the in-frame clones, and not every one. This sample has 140,000 to 150,000 clones, with roughly 50% found just once. The material sequenced was Tregs from blood. This sequence joins TRBV7-2 and TRBJ1-1; D may be TRBD1 (5 bases). The TCR was taken from a man younger than 30 in good health. Here the CDR3 DNA reads TGTGCCAGCAGCTTAGGGGGTAGGGGGAACACTGAAGCTTTCTTT. Amino acids: CASSLGGRGNTEAFF.